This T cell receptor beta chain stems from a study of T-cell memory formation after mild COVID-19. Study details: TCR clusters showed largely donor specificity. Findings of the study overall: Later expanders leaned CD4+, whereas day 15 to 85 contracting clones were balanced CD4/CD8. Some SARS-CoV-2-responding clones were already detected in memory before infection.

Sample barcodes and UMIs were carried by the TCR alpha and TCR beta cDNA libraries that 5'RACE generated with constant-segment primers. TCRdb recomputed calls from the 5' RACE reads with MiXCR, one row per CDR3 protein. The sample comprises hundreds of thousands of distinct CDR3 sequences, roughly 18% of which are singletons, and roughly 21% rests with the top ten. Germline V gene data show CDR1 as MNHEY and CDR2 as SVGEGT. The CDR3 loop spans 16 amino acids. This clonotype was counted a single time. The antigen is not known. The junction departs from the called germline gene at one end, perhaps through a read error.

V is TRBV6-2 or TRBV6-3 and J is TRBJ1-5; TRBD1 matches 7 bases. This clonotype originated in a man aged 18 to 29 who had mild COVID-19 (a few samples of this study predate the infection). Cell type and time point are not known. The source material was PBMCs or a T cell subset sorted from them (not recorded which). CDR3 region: CASSDSGQSFGQPQHF. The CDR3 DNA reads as TGTGCCAGCAGTGACTCGGGACAGTCATTCGGCCAGCCCCAGCATTTT.